The clone carrying this T cell receptor (beta chain) was observed at least ten times. The CDR3 sequence is 16 residues long. The germline V gene has CDR1 SGDLS and CDR2 YYNGEE. V was clipped by 0 bases and J by 8 bases; unmatched bases: 11. The data were obtained in a study of human T cells and chemical hapten exposure. TCRdb reanalysed the RACE reads using MiXCR and keeps one entry per CDR3 protein. The data hold about 380,000 distinct CDR3 sequences, with roughly 5% observed a single time. Time point here: pre-sensitization, week 0. Treatment here: therapeutic diphenylcyclopropenone sensitization with weekly scalp DPC.

The source of this sequence is a woman in her 50s with alopecia areata. Some clones in this sample may be carry-over from other donors' samples. This chain connects TRBV9 to TRBJ2-1; TRBD2 matches 7 bases. Specimen: whole blood, collected in connection with sensitization to the hapten diphenylcyclopropenone (DPC). The CDR3 DNA reads as TGTGCCAGCAGCGTAGAGGGCGGGAGCAAGGCGGATGAGCAGTTCTTC. This codes for CASSVEGGSKADEQFF.